The 11 T cell receptor beta chains given below trace back to one sample, sequenced in a study of OX40 agonist ivuxolimab in advanced cancers. Produced via immunoSEQ multiplex PCR; TCRdb's table is partial and in-frame only. The table shows about 54,000 clones, with about 87% occurring only once. The sequencing used CD4+ or CD8+ T cells sorted from blood, collected in a trial of the OX40 agonist ivuxolimab. These receptor sequences come from an adult with an advanced solid tumor such as melanoma, head and neck, liver or kidney cancer.

The V and J genes are TRBV18 and TRBJ2-2; D is possibly TRBD2 (5 bases). The CDR3 consists of 17 residues. From germline, CDR1 is KGHSH and CDR2 LQKENI. Trimming took 0 bases from V and 5 from J, leaving 16 bases between them. DNA for the CDR3: TGTGCCAGCTCACCACCGAACCGGGGTTCTGGGACCGGGGAGCTGTTTTTT. Its translation is CASSPPNRGSGTGELFF.

V and J are TRBV28 and TRBJ1-5, with a weak D call TRBD1 (6 bases). Germline CDR1 MDHEN, CDR2 SYDVKM. Between the trimmed V and J ends, which lost 3 bases and 6 bases, there was a span of 12 bases. CDR3 length equals 14 residues. The CDR3 DNA sequence: TGTGCCAGCAGTTTTCAGGGGAAGGGTCAGCCCCAGCATTTT. It yields the protein CASSFQGKGQPQHF.

CDR3 in DNA: TGCGCCAGCAGTTCGCGGACGGGAGATACGCAGTATTTT. This codes for CASSSRTGDTQYF. This chain joins TRBV10-1 and TRBJ2-3; no firm D call. Per the germline V gene, CDR1 is WNHNN and CDR2 is SYGVQD (reference sequence). There are 13 residues in the CDR3. Trimming shortened V by 5 bases and J by 5 bases, and 11 bases separated the two germline ends.

The CDR3 sequence is CASNNHGNTEAFF. As DNA, the CDR3 is TGCGCCAGCAACAACCACGGGAACACTGAAGCTTTCTTT. V is TRBV10-1 and J is TRBJ1-1; D gene ambiguous. CDR1 is WNHNN, CDR2 SYGVQD, per germline (reference sequence). The CDR3 contains 13 residues. The V end was cut by 7 bases, the J end by 1 base, with 10 bases between.

The CDR3 DNA sequence: TGTGCCAGCAGTTTCGCGGCGGCGGGCTATGGCTACACCTTC. Its protein is CASSFAAAGYGYTF. This chain joins TRBV27 and TRBJ1-2; no reliable D call. V was cut by 3 bases and J by 4 bases, with 12 bases left in between. The germline V gene encodes CDR1 MNHEY and CDR2 SMNVEV (reference sequence). CDR3 length: 14 residues.

The V and J genes are TRBV7-9 and TRBJ1-3; D is ambiguous. The CDR3 runs 18 residues. V was clipped by 1 base and J by 2 bases, with 18 bases between them. Germline CDR1 reads SEHNR; CDR2 reads FQNEAQ (reference sequence). Here the CDR3 reads CASSLGLLTERTGNTIYF. The CDR3 DNA reads as TGTGCCAGCAGCTTAGGTCTTCTAACTGAAAGAACTGGAAACACCATATATTTT. Drawing the rest from reference TRBV7-9 and TRBJ1-3, the complete variable domain is DTGVSQNPRHKITKRGQNVTFRCDPISEHNRLYWYRQTLGQGPEFLTYFQNEAQLEKSRLLSDRFSAERPKGSFSTLEIQRTEQGDSAMYLCASSLGLLTERTGNTIYFGEGSWLTVV.

The chain joins TRBV6-1 to TRBJ2-5; TRBD1 might be the D (5 bases). Germline V gene sequence: CDR1 MNHNS, CDR2 SASEGT. Deletions cut 0 bases from V and 6 bases from J, with 11 bases between. CDR3 length: 14 residues. CDR3 region: CASSEASGIQTQYF. The CDR3 nucleotides read TGTGCCAGCAGTGAAGCCTCAGGGATCCAGACCCAGTACTTC.

V and J are TRBV5-4 and TRBJ2-4; 13 bases align to TRBD2. J gave up 0 bases and V 4 bases, and 7 bases lay outside the gene matches. Germline CDR1 is SGHNT and CDR2 is YYREEE (reference sequence). This CDR3 has 18 residues. The CDR3 DNA sequence: TGTGCCAGCAGCCCCGGACTAGCGGGAGATCTAGCCAAAAACATTCAGTACTTC. Amino acid sequence: CASSPGLAGDLAKNIQYF.

The V gene is TRBV19, the J gene TRBJ1-1; TRBD1 might be the D (6 bases). The CDR3 length is 15 residues. Germline V gives CDR1 LNHDA, CDR2 SQIVND (reference sequence). V lost 6 bases, J lost 1 base, and 15 bases lay in between. CDR3 nucleotides: TGTGCCAGTAGCTATTCAAGGGGGGCGAACACTGAAGCTTTCTTT. Its translation: CASSYSRGANTEAFF.

V usage is TRBV19 and J usage is TRBJ2-7; 8 nucleotides line up with TRBD1. Trimming removed 9 bases from V and 7 bases from J; junction bases left unmatched: 8. The CDR3 is 12 residues long. Germline CDR1 and CDR2: LNHDA and SQIVND (reference sequence). CDR3 in amino acids: CARGQGVGEQYF. CDR3 nucleotide sequence: TGTGCCAGAGGACAGGGTGTGGGGGAGCAGTACTTC.

The chain combines TRBV7-3 with TRBJ1-1; D unclear. V lost 5 bases and J lost 3, with 16 bases in between. This CDR3 has 15 amino acids. Germline V lookup: CDR1 SGHTA, CDR2 FQGTGA. The chain's CDR3 is CASSPIGYGYTEAFF. The CDR3 nucleotides are TGTGCCAGCAGCCCAATAGGGTACGGATACACTGAAGCTTTCTTT.